This T cell receptor (beta chain) was retrieved from a study of cytomegalovirus exposure and HLA in healthy donors. Overall study: For the roughly 400 genotyped donors, roughly 80% fell within the Caucasian-associated ancestry cluster.

This CDR3 is built from 18 residues. Trimming cost V 2 bases and J 3 bases; bases outside gene matches: 10. Germline CDR1 SGDLS, CDR2 YYNGEE. The PCR ran on 60 Vbeta and 13 Jbeta primers. Generated by immunoSEQ multiplex PCR, the TCRdb table keeps only in-frame clones and is missing some. The sample records approximately 120,000 clones, roughly 82% being singletons. Study-wide points: The majority of CMV-associated TCR beta chains were reported as apparently HLA-restricted in a later analysis.

Of note for this clone: The antigen is unknown.

This sequence was found in a man aged 35-49 years in good health and CMV-seropositive. Sequencing used PBMCs. The chain couples TRBV9 to TRBJ2-3, with 12 nucleotides matching TRBD1. DNA for the CDR3: TGTGCCAGCAGCGTCCCCGGGACAGGGGGCAGGGTTACAGATACGCAGTATTTT. Translating gives CASSVPGTGGRVTDTQYF.